The source of this TCR beta chain is a study of T cell changes during pregnancy in multiple sclerosis. Some clones are missing from TCRdb's copy, which holds only in-frame ones; the method was immunoSEQ multiplex PCR. The table has some 79,000 clones, 75% to 95% seen once. Trimming removed 4 bases from V and 2 bases from J; junction bases left unmatched: 9. This CDR3 has 17 residues. Germline V lookup: CDR1 SGDLS, CDR2 YYNGEE. This clone was recorded once. The chain recombines TRBV9 with TRBJ2-5; 12 bases agree with TRBD2. The clonotype comes from a female donor with multiple sclerosis, enrolled in a pregnancy study. This specimen was CD4+ T cells from peripheral blood mononuclear cells, taken in the second trimester of pregnancy. The CDR3 coding sequence is TGTGCCAGCAGCTCTTCTAGCGGGAGGGCGGGACAAGAGACCCAGTACTTC. This gives the protein CASSSSSGRAGQETQYF.